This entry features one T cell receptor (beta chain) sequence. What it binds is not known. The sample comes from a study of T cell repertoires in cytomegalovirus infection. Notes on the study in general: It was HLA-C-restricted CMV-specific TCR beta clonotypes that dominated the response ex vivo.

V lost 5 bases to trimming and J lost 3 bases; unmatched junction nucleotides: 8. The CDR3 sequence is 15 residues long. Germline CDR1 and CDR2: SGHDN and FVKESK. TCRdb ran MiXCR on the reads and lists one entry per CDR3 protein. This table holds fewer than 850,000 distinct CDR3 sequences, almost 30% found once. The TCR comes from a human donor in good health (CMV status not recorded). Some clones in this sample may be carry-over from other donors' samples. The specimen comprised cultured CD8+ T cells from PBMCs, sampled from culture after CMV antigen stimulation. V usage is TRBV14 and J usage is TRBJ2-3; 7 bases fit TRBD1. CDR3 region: CASSLQGWATDTQYF. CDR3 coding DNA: TGTGCCAGCAGCTTACAGGGGTGGGCGACAGATACGCAGTATTTT. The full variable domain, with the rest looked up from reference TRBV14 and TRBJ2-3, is EAGVTQFPSHSVIEKGQTVTLRCDPISGHDNLYWYRRVMGKEIKFLLHFVKESKQDESGMPNNRFLAERTGGTYSTLKVQPAELEDSGVYFCASSLQGWATDTQYFGPGTRLTVL.